This T cell receptor (beta chain) is drawn from a study of cytotoxic CD8 clonotypes in ibrutinib-treated CLL. Overall study: Overall, 25 or so responses were partial and 2 complete; following median approximately 65 months, approximately 15 patients stayed remitted and around twelve progressed. Mean values per sample were 255,043 productive templates and around 96,000 productive rearrangements.

This clone appeared once. The method was immunoSEQ multiplex PCR; TCRdb's version includes in-frame clones alone and lacks a portion of them. This repertoire shows 90,000 to 100,000 clones, more than 75% found once; its top ten account for approximately 30%. The clonotype originates from a human donor with chronic lymphocytic leukemia. Sequenced material: PBMCs, taken after 12 months of ibrutinib treatment.

CDR3 residues: CSVEAGDRGEYF. CDR3 DNA: TGCAGCGTTGAAGCCGGCGACAGGGGGGAGTACTTC. The chain joins TRBV29-1 to TRBJ2-7; 9 bases are a match to TRBD1. CDR3 length: 12 amino acids. Germline loops: CDR1 SQVTM, CDR2 ANQGSEA. Trimming cost V 1 base and J 11 bases; bases outside gene matches: 6.